In this sample, the clone carrying this T cell receptor beta chain turned up a few times. Its antigen is undetermined. TCRdb reprocessed the 5' RACE reads via MiXCR and lists one record per CDR3 protein. This repertoire shows roughly 260,000 distinct CDR3 sequences, 7.5% found once; its top ten account for roughly 5.4%. The sample comes from a study of identical twins. Overall study findings and caveats: Beta out-of-frame sequences showed weaker excess twin sharing. Not following the same donors, the study drew its conclusions from cross-sectional statistical analysis.

In germline, CDR1 is MNHEY, CDR2 SVGEGT. The length of the CDR3 is 20 residues. V was clipped by 3 bases and J by 3 bases, with 27 bases between them. In addition, the sample was reused for a study of yellow fever vaccine responses in identical twins.

The genes are TRBV6-2 or TRBV6-3 and TRBJ2-1, with a weak D call TRBD2 (6 bases). The origin of this receptor is a woman in her late teens or twenties in good health. Sequencing was performed on CD8+ T cells sorted from blood. The CDR3 bases are TGTGCCAGCAGTTATTCGGCCCGGGACTCTAGAGTTGCAGTCTACAATGAGCAGTTCTTC. Translating gives CASSYSARDSRVAVYNEQFF.